The 27 T cell receptor beta chains in this list originate from one sample, sequenced in a study of human T cells and chemical hapten exposure. Time point specified: pre-sensitization, week 0. Noted treatment: therapeutic diphenylcyclopropenone sensitization with weekly scalp DPC. TCRdb re-analysed the RACE reads in MiXCR, keeping a single row per CDR3 protein. This sample has some 200,000 distinct CDR3 sequences, with nearly 30% found just once. The sequencing here drew on whole blood, taken in connection with sensitization to the hapten diphenylcyclopropenone (DPC). The receptors originated from a woman in her twenties or thirties with alopecia areata. Some clones in this sample may be carry-over from other donors' samples.

The gene calls are TRBV3-1 and TRBJ2-1, with D hard to call. Germline assignment: CDR1 LGHDT and CDR2 YNNKEL (reference sequence). The CDR3 runs to 14 residues. V lost 1 base and J lost 2, with 6 bases in between. CDR3 protein: CASSQAFAYNEQFF. DNA of the CDR3: TGTGCCAGCAGCCAAGCCTTCGCCTACAATGAGCAGTTCTTC.

J is TRBJ2-3 and V is TRBV7-2, with 8 bases lining up with TRBD2. V shed 3 bases, J shed 3 bases, and the junction held 5 bases outside the gene matches. This CDR3 has 15 residues. Germline CDR1 is SGHTA and CDR2 is FQGNSA. The CDR3 is CASSLEGLGTDTQYF. CDR3 sequence (DNA): TGTGCCAGCAGCTTGGAGGGACTAGGAACAGATACGCAGTATTTT.

Here the CDR3 DNA reads TGCGCCAGCAGCCGCGGGACTAGCGGGGATGGCACAGATACGCAGTATTTT. Its translation is CASSRGTSGDGTDTQYF. The chain recombines TRBV4-3 with TRBJ2-3, with 13 bases that match TRBD2. The V segment lost 4 bases and the J segment 1 base; nucleotides outside the gene matches: 5. CDR1 is LGHNA, CDR2 YSLEER, per germline. The CDR3 consists of 17 residues.

The V gene is TRBV5-1, the J gene TRBJ1-1, with D hard to call. The CDR3 spans 14 residues. V dropped 5 bases and J dropped 4 bases, with 15 bases sitting between them. Germline CDR1 reads SGHRS; CDR2 reads YFSETQ. The CDR3 nucleotides are TGCGCCAGCAGTTTAGAGCCCGGGGTCACTGAAGCTTTCTTT. This sequence encodes CASSLEPGVTEAFF.

A few counts support this clonotype. This chain joins TRBV20-1 and TRBJ2-1; 10 positions agree with TRBD2. The CDR3 contains 16 residues. Germline CDR1 and CDR2: DFQATT and SNEGSKA (reference sequence). The ends lost 0 bases at V and 4 bases at J; junction bases unmatched: 6. CDR3 amino acids: CSARDAAGGKYNEQFF. The CDR3 nucleotides read TGCAGTGCTAGAGATGCAGCGGGGGGGAAATACAATGAGCAGTTCTTC.

Turning to this clonotype: A much larger clone sits a single nucleotide away, making a read error possible. Likely a read error: the CDR3 ends without its conserved phenylalanine or tryptophan. The rearrangement joins TRBV12-3 or TRBV12-4 to TRBJ1-6; D is undetermined. The CDR3 consists of 12 residues. V lost 5 bases, J lost 9 bases, and 8 bases lay in between. For the CDR3, the DNA is TGTGCCAGCAGTACACAGTTTTCACCCCTCCACCTT. Its translation is CASSTQFSPLHL.

CDR3 bases: TGCAGTGCAGTGACAGGGGGTGGAGGAAAACTGTTTTTT. Translated, it gives CSAVTGGGGKLFF. The chain couples TRBV20-1 to TRBJ1-4; 9 positions match TRBD1. In germline, CDR1 is DFQATT, CDR2 SNEGSKA (reference sequence). CDR3 size: 13 residues. The J segment lost 10 bases and the V segment lost 6 bases, leaving 9 bases of the junction unmatched.

This clonotype was picked up a small number of times. This rearrangement joins TRBV7-3 to TRBJ2-2, with D unclear. The CDR3 consists of 17 residues. The germline V gene has CDR1 SGHTA and CDR2 FQGTGA. Trimming shortened V by 0 bases and J by 0 bases, and 11 bases separated the two germline ends. The DNA of the CDR3 is TGTGCCAGCAGCTTAACTGCTGATCTCGCGAACACCGGGGAGCTGTTTTTT. Protein product: CASSLTADLANTGELFF.

The chain combines TRBV20-1 with TRBJ1-1, with 8 bases aligning to TRBD1. The CDR3 contains 14 residues. CDR1 is DFQATT and CDR2 is SNEGSKA in the germline V gene (reference sequence). V lost 2 bases and J lost 1; bases outside the gene matches: 3. CDR3 sequence reads: CSARPTGENTEAFF. The DNA for the CDR3 is TGCAGTGCTAGACCGACAGGGGAGAACACTGAAGCTTTCTTT.

The chain links TRBV10-3 to TRBJ2-7, with TRBD1 matching over 7 bases. The CDR3 is 13 residues long. Germline V gives CDR1 ENHRY, CDR2 SYGVKD. Losses at the gene ends were 6 bases for V and 5 bases for J; bases not matched to a gene: 7. The CDR3 region is CAISLGGLDEQYF. CDR3 sequence (DNA): TGTGCCATCAGCCTAGGGGGCTTGGACGAGCAGTACTTC.

V and J are TRBV11-3 and TRBJ2-5, with a tentative D call TRBD1 (5 bases). V dropped 1 base and J dropped 7 bases, with 22 bases sitting between them. This CDR3 comprises 17 residues. The germline CDR1 and CDR2 sequences are SGHNT and YENEEA. The CDR3 DNA is TGTGCCAGCAGCTTAGGATTGGACACGGGTCCCCGTGGGACCCAGTACTTC. Translating gives CASSLGLDTGPRGTQYF.

The chain is built from TRBV18 and TRBJ2-1; D not certain. V lost 2 bases and J 1 base, leaving 12 bases between the germline ends. The germline gives CDR1 KGHSH, CDR2 LQKENI. The CDR3 length is 16 residues. CDR3 DNA sequence: TGTGCCAGCTCACCAAGGGCAGGAGTATCCTACAATGAGCAGTTCTTC. It translates to CASSPRAGVSYNEQFF.

V is TRBV20-1 and J is TRBJ2-7; D is ambiguous. The germline V gene encodes CDR1 DFQATT and CDR2 SNEGSKA (reference sequence). The germline V and J ends were trimmed by 5 bases and 4 bases, with 15 bases remaining between them. This CDR3 is 13 amino acids long. The CDR3, as DNA: TGCAGTGCTTCTAACCCTGACTTGTACGAGCAGTACTTC. Protein: CSASNPDLYEQYF.

This clonotype has just a few counts. J is TRBJ2-7 and V is TRBV6-2 or TRBV6-3, with D perhaps TRBD1 (6 bases). Germline V gene sequence: CDR1 MNHEY, CDR2 SVGEGT. This CDR3 has 13 residues. The V gene lost 8 bases and the J gene lost 2 bases, with 13 bases spanning the gap. Here the CDR3 reads CASSGTPPYEQYF. In DNA, the CDR3 is TGTGCCAGCTCCGGGACACCTCCCTACGAGCAGTACTTC.

The rearrangement uses TRBV11-2 and TRBJ2-2; unclear D gene. The length of the CDR3 is 16 residues. The V gene's germline CDR1 is SGHAT and CDR2 FQNNGV. V dropped 1 base and J dropped 5 bases, with 14 bases sitting between them. In DNA form, the CDR3 reads TGTGCCAGCAGCTTAGCCTTTTTTCTTAATACCGGGGAGCTGTTTTTT. Residues: CASSLAFFLNTGELFF.

The rearrangement joins TRBV29-1 to TRBJ1-5; 10 bases are shared with TRBD1. Germline CDR1 and CDR2: SQVTM and ANQGSEA. After removal of 7 bases from V and 2 bases from J, the junction contained 8 bases not matched to a gene. This CDR3 region has 15 residues. The CDR3 is CSASYGTGGNQPQHF. DNA of the CDR3: TGCAGCGCTTCCTACGGGACAGGGGGCAATCAGCCCCAGCATTTT. Variable domain in full (rest from reference TRBV29-1 and TRBJ1-5): SAVISQKPSRDICQRGTSLTIQCQVDSQVTMMFWYRQQPGQSLTLIATANQGSEATYESGFVIDKFPISRPNLTFSTLTVSNMSPEDSSIYLCSASYGTGGNQPQHFGDGTRLSIL.

The rearrangement joins TRBV29-1 to TRBJ1-6; 10 bases align to TRBD1. Germline V CDR1 and CDR2: SQVTM, ANQGSEA. This CDR3 is built from 14 residues. After removal of 5 bases from V and 8 bases from J, the junction contained 6 bases not matched to a gene. The CDR3 DNA reads TGCAGCGTTCTAGTCGGGACAGGGGATTCACCCCTCCACTTT. Amino acid sequence: CSVLVGTGDSPLHF.

The V call is TRBV28, the J call TRBJ2-7; D gene unclear. The CDR3 is 13 residues long. Trimming pared 2 bases from V and 8 bases from J, leaving 13 bases between. Per germline, CDR1 MDHEN and CDR2 SYDVKM. The CDR3 sequence: CASSLGKGLKQYF. The CDR3 DNA reads as TGTGCCAGCAGTTTAGGAAAAGGGTTGAAGCAGTACTTC.

The chain couples TRBV28 to TRBJ2-3; D tentatively fits TRBD1 or TRBD2 (5 bases each). Trimming took 7 bases from V and 5 from J, leaving 13 bases between them. Germline V gene sequence: CDR1 MDHEN, CDR2 SYDVKM. CDR3 size: 13 residues. CDR3 amino acids: CASKRGVGDTQYF. CDR3 in DNA: TGTGCCAGCAAAAGAGGGGTGGGAGATACGCAGTATTTT.

This clonotype was counted a few times. This chain links TRBV2 with TRBJ1-4; TRBD1 matches 10 bases. Germline lookup yields CDR1 SNHLY and CDR2 FYNNEI. This CDR3 comprises 15 residues. J was trimmed by 6 bases and V by 1 base; bases with no gene match: 2. CDR3: CASSEDGTGDEKLFF. Here the CDR3 DNA reads TGTGCCAGCAGTGAAGATGGGACAGGGGATGAAAAACTGTTTTTT.

The rearrangement uses TRBV5-1 and TRBJ2-1; TRBD1 matches at 9 bases. This CDR3 comprises 15 residues. Germline V gene sequence: CDR1 SGHRS, CDR2 YFSETQ. Losses at the gene ends were 0 bases for V and 7 bases for J; bases not matched to a gene: 5. The CDR3 spells CASSLGTGDLNEQFF. The CDR3 bases are TGCGCCAGCAGCTTGGGGACAGGGGATTTGAATGAGCAGTTCTTC.

There are a few counts of this clonotype. This sequence joins TRBV9 and TRBJ1-2, with 7 bases matching TRBD1. V dropped 4 bases and J dropped 4; count of bases not matched to a gene: 4. There are 13 residues in the CDR3. CDR1 is SGDLS, CDR2 YYNGEE, per germline. The CDR3 spells CASSPQGPYGYTF. The DNA of the CDR3 is TGTGCCAGCAGCCCACAGGGGCCCTATGGCTACACCTTC.

The chain uses TRBV7-2 and TRBJ2-7, with 7 nucleotides matching TRBD2. This CDR3 comprises 15 residues. CDR1 SGHTA and CDR2 FQGNSA come from the germline V gene. The junction had 7 bases not matched to a gene; V was cut back by 3 bases and J by 2 bases. The CDR3 sequence: CASSFSGLTTYEQYF. Written as DNA, the CDR3 is TGTGCCAGCAGCTTTAGCGGGTTAACCACCTACGAGCAGTACTTC.

The V gene is TRBV27, the J gene TRBJ1-5, with D unresolved. Germline V lookup: CDR1 MNHEY, CDR2 SMNVEV (reference sequence). The CDR3 is 15 amino acids. V was cut by 2 bases and J by 9 bases, with 17 bases left in between. This CDR3 reads CASSLEAGRRGPQHF. Here the CDR3 DNA reads TGTGCCAGCAGTTTAGAGGCGGGTAGACGAGGGCCCCAGCATTTT.

This clonotype has a handful of counts. This chain connects TRBV28 to TRBJ2-5; a weak D match, TRBD1 (5 bases). Looked up from germline, CDR1 is MDHEN and CDR2 is SYDVKM. V was trimmed by 3 bases and J by 2 bases, leaving 22 bases between them. This CDR3 comprises 18 residues. CDR3 nucleotides: TGTGCCAGCAGTTTTGAAGCAGGGAAGATTTTTTATCAAGAGACCCAGTACTTC. Protein sequence: CASSFEAGKIFYQETQYF.

This clonotype has a handful of counts. This chain uses TRBV3-1 with TRBJ2-3, with 8 bases lining up with TRBD2. V was pared by 3 bases and J by 2 bases, with 7 bases of the junction left unmatched. The CDR3 runs 16 residues. Germline values: CDR1 LGHDT, CDR2 YNNKEL (reference sequence). The CDR3, as DNA: TGTGCCAGCAGCCAGCCGGCGGGACTAGACACAGATACGCAGTATTTT. Translated, it gives CASSQPAGLDTDTQYF.

In its sample, this clonotype was seen a few times. V and J are TRBV11-2 and TRBJ2-1; the D is unclear. The germline gives CDR1 SGHAT, CDR2 FQNNGV. V was clipped by 5 bases and J by 1 base, with 24 bases between them. The CDR3 loop spans 19 amino acids. The CDR3 DNA reads as TGTGCCAGCAGCCCCCAGAGGTGGATAGCCCCCAGATCCTACAATGAGCAGTTCTTC. This codes for CASSPQRWIAPRSYNEQFF.